The entry below gives a single T cell receptor (beta chain) sequence along with its context. This clone was seen just once. The clone's antigen remains unknown. No base qualities exist here, and no much larger clone lies one base off it. V has 2 bases trimmed and J has 7 bases trimmed; junction bases matching no gene number 11. Sequences MNHEY (CDR1) and SVGAGI (CDR2) are obtained from the germline V gene. The CDR3 measures 16 amino acids from cysteine to phenylalanine. CDR3 DNA only is kept here, 48 bases in frame from base 1. This specimen comes from a study of Ad26.COV2.S vaccination and SARS-CoV-2 variants (dated by TCRdb to the early 2020s). Some background on the complete study: Donors in the vaccine arm were drawn from COV1001, a phase I-IIa trial of Ad26.COV2.S in healthy adults that was multicentre, randomized, double-blind and placebo-controlled. Ad26.COV2.S was given intramuscularly at 5x10^10 or 1x10^11 viral particles, as a single shot or as two shots 56 days apart. TCRbeta repertoire sequencing served as the tool for gauging how specific and how broad the SARS-CoV-2-reactive T cell receptors were following Ad26.COV2.S vaccination. The TCR-sequenced set comprised roughly 30 samples: about 19 Ad26.COV2.S vaccine recipients, 5 placebo recipients and 8 SARS-CoV-2 convalescent individuals. Trial participants were randomized into five groups of five, in which low-dose or high-dose Ad26.COV2.S was given once or twice, or placebo was given on both occasions. Investigators did not know the trial group allocation while performing experiments and assessing outcomes.

The immunoSEQ Assay was used to sequence TCRbeta CDR3 regions. After extraction, genomic DNA underwent amplification by bias-controlled multiplex PCR, followed by high-throughput sequencing. Under the source paper's analysis protocol: To quantify the absolute abundance of each unique TCRbeta CDR3 region, sequences were collapsed and filtered. T cell fraction was estimated by normalizing TCRbeta template counts to usable DNA, with usable DNA measured through amplification of reference genes found in all nucleated cells. Repertoire TCRs were annotated as SARS-CoV-2-specific when V gene, CDR3 amino acid sequence and J gene were exactly matched to a known reactive TCR set. MIRA supplied the reference SARS-CoV-2 TCR set, which was filtered for enrichment in COVID-19-positive ImmuneCODE repertoires so that public or cross-reactive TCRs were removed. Drawing on the MIRA antigens, annotated TCRs were analysed further at the level of specific ORF or position within ORF. Depth was the summed frequency of annotated unique rearrangements, while breadth was defined as annotated unique rearrangements over total unique productive rearrangements. Group comparisons of TCR breadth used two-sided Wilcoxon rank-sum tests. TCRdb obtained this table from immuneACCESS and retained in-frame rearrangements with V and J assigned. These tables miss some clones; where compared with another copy, unresolved V genes account for less than half of the shortfall, and the remainder is unexplained. Clonal size and the V and J genes are those of that table, whereas D and trimming came from the DNA. Across this sample there are roughly 700,000 clones, with roughly nine tenths seen only once. About 1.5% of the sample is taken by the ten largest.

The label giving this sample's treatment or condition can be read as: approximately 18 received Ad26.COV2.S at low or high dose, single or two shots; five or six received placebo; per-sample allocation not given. Repertoires of vaccine and placebo recipients were sequenced from samples collected on day 63 after the first injection. Between 29 July and 7 August 2020, Cohort 1b enrolled 25 adults aged 18-55 years at one site in Boston, USA. Ad26.COV2.S was a replication-incompetent adenovirus type 26 vector expressing a prefusion-stabilized SARS-CoV-2 spike protein from the original Wuhan strain. Summary of the overall study and its limitations: Comparing responses between vaccine doses or regimens was not something the study was powered to do. Non-spike TCR breadth was comparable between vaccine and placebo recipients, consistent with the vaccine containing only spike. The authors noted that the TCR breadth and depth analyses may have underestimated total T cell responses. Substantial breadth of spike-specific CD8+ and CD4+ T cell responses was reported after vaccination. Spike-specific TCR breadth was higher in Ad26.COV2.S recipients than in placebo recipients (P = 0.0014).

This sequence uses TRBV6-5 and TRBJ1-5, and 7 junctional nucleotides match TRBD1. The material sequenced was peripheral blood, taken in a trial of Ad26.COV2.S vaccine versus placebo. The sequence came from a person aged 18 to 65 who received the Ad26.COV2.S COVID-19 vaccine or a placebo. Read as DNA, the sequence is TGTGCCAGCAGTTACACCGCAGGGGGTGGGGGCCAGCCCCAGCATTTT. The encoded protein is CASSYTAGGGGQPQHF.